This entry concerns a single TCR beta chain. In the original workflow: The assay estimated nucleated cells by amplifying reference gene primers. Sequencing used immunoSEQ multiplex PCR; TCRdb keeps in-frame clones, though not all of them. That table is the source of V, J and clone size, and D and trimming were worked out from the DNA. The sample includes 250,000 to 350,000 clones, about 89% of them seen just once. The data derive from a study of blood T cell repertoires in COVID-19. Study context: Whether acute or convalescent, the COVID-19 samples came from the United States, Italy and Spain. Sources were T cells, B-cell-depleted T cells, or PBMCs; the material itself was cDNA or gDNA.

The CDR3 is 15 residues long. Germline V gives CDR1 MGHDK, CDR2 SYGVNS. V lost 3 bases to trimming and J lost 2 bases, with 14 bases between them. Cohort 3 donors counted as recovered after two negative PCRs, clearance, or resolved symptoms. The source of this sequence is a woman in her twenties or thirties who had recovered from COVID-19. The sequenced material came from PBMCs or T cells enriched from blood (not recorded which). The genes are TRBV25-1 and TRBJ2-7, with D tentatively TRBD2 (5 bases). The CDR3 protein is CASSELAGPTYEQYF. The DNA of the CDR3 is TGTGCCAGCAGTGAGTTGGCGGGCCCCACCTACGAGCAGTACTTC.